This is a list of T cell receptor beta chains from one sample in a study of blood T cell repertoires in COVID-19. Clones were sequenced by immunoSEQ multiplex PCR, and TCRdb holds only the in-frame ones, with some missing. Of about 200,000 clones in the sample, roughly nine tenths were seen once. Sequencing was carried out using PBMCs or T cells enriched from blood (not recorded which). These receptors came from a woman in her late teens or twenties who had recovered from COVID-19. CDR3s include the opening cysteine and the closing phenylalanine or tryptophan. The D gene is left open where the match is weak. A row's size may be missing; if present it is once, few, many or a size class.

D gene	V gene	J gene	clone size	CDR3 protein	CDR3 DNA
-	TRBV19	TRBJ2-1	-	CASSIGQTYNEQFF	TGTGCCAGTAGTATCGGACAGACCTACAATGAGCAGTTCTTC
-	TRBV7-9	TRBJ2-2	-	CASRPGLMNTGELFF	TGTGCCAGCAGACCCGGACTGATGAACACCGGGGAGCTGTTTTTT
-	TRBV4-1	TRBJ1-4	-	CASSPTDRTDNEKLFF	TGCGCCAGCAGCCCAACTGACAGGACAGATAATGAAAAACTGTTTTTT
TRBD1	TRBV6-1	TRBJ1-6	-	CASSEAGGITPLHF	TGTGCCAGCAGTGAAGCAGGGGGCATAACACCCCTCCACTTT
-	TRBV7-8	TRBJ1-5	-	CASSPRLIQGRNQPQHF	TGTGCCAGCAGCCCGCGCCTTATCCAGGGGAGAAATCAGCCCCAGCATTTT
TRBD1	TRBV4-1	TRBJ1-4	-	CASSHYPGQPNKVDEKLFF	TGCGCCAGCAGCCATTACCCGGGACAGCCCAATAAGGTTGATGAAAAACTGTTTTTT
-	TRBV30	TRBJ1-4	-	CAWSVRSLTATNEKLFF	TGTGCCTGGAGTGTACGATCACTGACAGCCACTAATGAAAAACTGTTTTTT
-	TRBV7-6	TRBJ2-7	once	CASSRDTPYEQYF	TGTGCCAGCAGCCGGGACACTCCCTACGAGCAGTACTTC
TRBD1	TRBV7-6	TRBJ2-2	-	CASSLGDRGTGELFF	TGTGCCAGCAGCTTAGGAGACAGGGGGACCGGGGAGCTGTTTTTT
TRBD2	TRBV5-6	TRBJ2-2	-	CASSLSGGAPTGELFF	TGTGCCAGCAGCTTGTCCGGGGGGGCCCCAACCGGGGAGCTGTTTTTT
TRBD1	TRBV7-9	TRBJ2-7	-	CASSWGQGAYEQYF	TGTGCCAGCAGCTGGGGACAGGGGGCCTACGAGCAGTACTTC
TRBD1	TRBV15	TRBJ2-7	-	CATSRGLPGGDEQYF	TGTGCCACCAGCAGAGGGCTGCCAGGGGGCGACGAGCAGTACTTC
-	TRBV7-9	TRBJ1-4	-	CASSSQEATHEKLFF	TGTGCCAGCAGCTCCCAGGAAGCCACCCATGAAAAACTGTTTTTT
-	TRBV28	TRBJ2-2	-	CASSLWYRVGPGELFF	TGTGCCAGCAGTTTATGGTACAGGGTAGGCCCCGGGGAGCTGTTTTTT
-	TRBV7-7	TRBJ2-5	-	CASSFQGGSQETQYF	TGTGCCAGCAGTTTTCAGGGGGGCTCCCAAGAGACCCAGTACTTC
-	TRBV5-1	TRBJ2-2	-	CASSLGETGELFF	TGCGCCAGCAGCTTGGGAGAAACCGGGGAGCTGTTTTTT
-	TRBV28	TRBJ1-2	-	CASSLRDRYTF	TGTGCCAGCAGTTTACGGGATCGCTACACCTTC
TRBD1	TRBV4-1	TRBJ1-1	-	CASRYKQGRSSTEAFF	TGCGCCAGCAGATACAAACAGGGGAGGAGTAGCACTGAAGCTTTCTTT
TRBD2	TRBV6-6	TRBJ2-1	few	CASSLSSGNEQFF	TGTGCCAGCAGTTTGTCTAGCGGAAATGAGCAGTTCTTC
-	TRBV7-6	TRBJ2-2	-	CASTRPGDGLTGELFF	TGTGCCAGCACCAGGCCAGGGGACGGACTTACCGGGGAGCTGTTTTTT
TRBD1	TRBV25-1	TRBJ1-2	-	CASSEPGQGAVGYTF	TGTGCCAGCAGTGAACCAGGACAGGGGGCGGTTGGCTACACCTTC
-	TRBV19	TRBJ1-6	-	CASTDRGIESPLHF	TGTGCCAGCACTGACAGAGGAATAGAATCACCCCTCCACTTT
-	TRBV10-3	TRBJ2-2	few	CAISESTVRDTGELFF	TGTGCCATCAGTGAGTCGACGGTGAGGGACACCGGGGAGCTGTTTTTT
-	TRBV28	TRBJ2-3	-	CASSFRRSTDTQYF	TGTGCCAGCAGTTTCCGCAGGAGCACAGATACGCAGTATTTT
TRBD1	TRBV30	TRBJ2-6	-	CAWSRDRVAGANVLTF	TGTGCCTGGAGTCGGGACAGGGTTGCTGGGGCCAACGTCCTGACTTTC
-	TRBV19	TRBJ1-6	-	CASSARVNSPLHF	TGTGCCAGTAGTGCCCGGGTTAATTCACCCCTCCACTTT
-	TRBV28	TRBJ2-5	-	CASSLPDQETQYF	TGTGCCAGCAGTTTACCAGATCAAGAGACCCAGTACTTC
-	TRBV19	TRBJ2-2	-	CASSSGLNTGELFF	TGTGCCAGTAGTTCGGGACTTAACACCGGGGAGCTGTTTTTT
TRBD2	TRBV19	TRBJ2-3	-	CASSIVTRLGGGIDTQYF	TGTGCCAGTAGTATAGTTACACGACTGGGCGGGGGTATAGATACGCAGTATTTT
-	TRBV4-1	TRBJ1-6	-	CASSNSIAGSYNSPLHF	TGCGCCAGCAGCAACTCAATTGCGGGATCCTATAATTCACCCCTCCACTTT
TRBD1	TRBV14	TRBJ1-2	-	CASSRIGTGYGYTF	TGTGCCAGCAGCCGAATCGGGACAGGGTATGGCTACACCTTC
-	TRBV7-8	TRBJ2-3	-	CASSLGRSTDTQYF	TGTGCCAGCAGCTTAGGGAGGAGCACAGATACGCAGTATTTT
-	TRBV13	TRBJ2-7	-	CASSSRQVASYEQYF	TGTGCCAGCAGCTCCCGACAGGTAGCCTCCTACGAGCAGTACTTC
-	TRBV7-9	TRBJ1-2	once	CASSLVAAQTF	TGTGCCAGCAGCTTAGTGGCGGCTCAAACCTTC
TRBD1	TRBV9	TRBJ1-2	-	CASSVGRGDYGYTF	TGTGCCAGCAGCGTAGGCAGGGGGGATTATGGCTACACCTTC
-	TRBV6-5	TRBJ1-6	-	CASTPWRDSPLHF	TGTGCCAGCACCCCGTGGAGGGATTCACCCCTCCACTTT
-	TRBV1	TRBJ2-1	-	CTSSQDTDIGNEQFF	TGCACCAGCAGCCAAGATACTGACATAGGCAATGAGCAGTTCTTC
-	TRBV6-5	TRBJ1-5	-	CASSYFRGSANQPQHF	TGTGCCAGCAGTTACTTTCGGGGGTCGGCCAATCAGCCCCAGCATTTT
TRBD1	TRBV10-2	TRBJ1-6	once	CASSDDRTGVGSPLHF	TGCGCCAGCAGTGATGACCGGACAGGGGTAGGGTCACCCCTCCACTTT
-	TRBV3-1/TRBV3-2	TRBJ2-2	-	CASSQSPDSGELFF	TGTGCCAGCAGCCAATCCCCAGATTCCGGGGAGCTGTTTTTT
TRBD1	TRBV4-1	TRBJ1-2	-	CASSQPGGTGELYGYTF	TGCGCCAGCAGCCAACCTGGCGGGACAGGGGAACTCTATGGCTACACCTTC
-	TRBV15	TRBJ2-5	once	CATSRDQARQETQYF	TGTGCCACCAGCAGAGACCAGGCCCGCCAAGAGACCCAGTACTTC
TRBD1	TRBV6-1	TRBJ1-3	-	CASSEADRTFSGNTIYF	TGTGCCAGCAGTGAGGCGGACAGGACGTTCTCTGGAAACACCATATATTTT
TRBD1	TRBV29-1	TRBJ1-2	-	CSVTGGEGYGYTF	TGCAGCGTCACAGGGGGCGAAGGGTATGGCTACACCTTC
-	TRBV6-5	TRBJ1-6	-	CASSYQGRNSPLHF	TGTGCCAGCAGTTACCAGGGAAGGAATTCACCCCTCCACTTT